The entry below gives a single TCR beta chain sequence along with its context. The V and J ends lost 5 bases and 4 bases, in that order; junction bases with no gene match: 8. In germline, CDR1 is GTSNPN, CDR2 SVGIG (reference sequence). The CDR3 length is 14 residues. This sample is part of a study of blood T cell repertoires in COVID-19. The overall study: The origin of the acute and convalescent COVID-19 samples was the United States, Italy and Spain. Sample material is recorded as cDNA or gDNA derived from T cells, B-cell-depleted T cells, or PBMCs.

In the study's own analysis: Reference gene primer amplification in the assay estimated nucleated cell counts. Measured with immunoSEQ multiplex PCR; TCRdb has only the in-frame clones, and not every one. V, J and clone size are those of that table, while D and trimming were read from the DNA. This repertoire shows some 120,000 clones, just under 90% found once; its top ten account for less than 2.5%. The receptor comes from a woman between 50 and 59 years old with acute or convalescent COVID-19. The material sequenced was peripheral blood. The V and J genes are TRBV30 and TRBJ1-5, with TRBD1 matching 7 bases. This chain's CDR3 is CAWQPGQTNQPQHF. The CDR3 bases are TGTGCCTGGCAACCGGGACAGACAAATCAGCCCCAGCATTTT.